Ten or more counts support the clone carrying this T cell receptor (beta chain). Its specificity is not known. The data derive from a study of glioma-infiltrating T cells. Study-wide findings and caveats: Gliomas, especially low-grade, showed above-expected tissue-blood divergence; non-neoplastic patients showed below.

TCR alpha and beta CDR3 regions were amplified from RNA using iRepertoire nested multiplex PCR. In TCRdb, the multiplex PCR reads were re-called with MiXCR into one record per CDR3 protein. In the table there are approximately 130,000 distinct CDR3 sequences, 20% to 25% of which are singletons. V was pared by 5 bases and J by 4 bases, with 11 bases between. CDR1 and CDR2 (germline): DFQATT, SNEGSKA (reference sequence). This CDR3 is built from 12 residues. Sequenced sample: glioma tissue, nonneoplastic brain tissue, or PBMCs (not recorded which). The TCR comes from a human donor with low-grade glioma or glioblastoma, undergoing nonglioma brain surgery, or in good health (not recorded which). This chain links TRBV20-1 with TRBJ2-5; D tentatively reads TRBD1 or TRBD2 (5 bases each). The CDR3 coding sequence is TGCAGTGCTCGCAGGGACGTAGAGACCCAGTACTTC. Translation: CSARRDVETQYF.